The count of the clone carrying this T cell receptor (beta chain) is one. These data come from a study of blood T cell repertoires in COVID-19. Study as a whole: PBMCs, B-cell-depleted T cells, or T cells were the source of the cDNA or gDNA that made up the material.

Original processing methods: Using reference gene primer amplification, nucleated cell counts were estimated. Sequencing was performed with immunoSEQ multiplex PCR; in TCRdb, only in-frame clones are kept and a portion is missing. V, J and clone size were drawn from that table, and D and trimming were deduced from the DNA. This table holds some 40,000 clones, more than 75% found once. The CDR3 contains 13 residues. J lost 8 bases, V lost 7 bases, and 4 bases had no gene match. Germline values: CDR1 LNHDA, CDR2 SQIVND (reference sequence). Sequences were obtained from peripheral blood. The origin of this receptor is a man in his sixties or seventies with acute or convalescent COVID-19. The chain uses TRBV19 and TRBJ2-1; TRBD2 matches 11 bases. This CDR3 is CASTASGGHEQFF. The CDR3 DNA reads TGTGCCAGTACAGCTAGCGGGGGGCATGAGCAGTTCTTC.